These 24 T cell receptor gamma chains were sequenced from one sample in a study of Vδ1+ human thymocytes. These receptors have no known antigen. RNA was extracted from the cells and then reverse transcribed. CDR3 amplicons came from multiplex PCR with pooled V-gene forward and constant-region reverse primers. TCRdb re-analyzed the multiplex PCR reads via CATT. The sample records 36,000 or so gamma-chain clones, around 20% being singletons. The study, taken as a whole, reports: In the thymus, TRG and TRD repertoires looked highly polyclonal with Gaussian CDR3 lengths.

The sequenced sample was Vdelta1+ gamma-delta thymocytes from the thymus. Subset: FACS-sorted CD3+ TCRalphabeta- TCRVdelta1+ TCRVdelta2- thymocytes. Every receptor here comes from a girl in the first two years of life who had congenital heart surgery.

The genes are TRGV4 and TRGJ1 or TRGJ2. The V gene end was trimmed by 2 bases and the J gene end by 10 bases; junction bases not matched to a gene: 11. CDR1 and CDR2 (germline): EGSTGY, YDSYTSSV. There are 13 residues in the CDR3. For the CDR3, the DNA is TGTGCCACCTGGGATGAGAGAGGCCCGAAGAAACTCTTT. Translated, it gives CATWDERGPKKLF.

V and J are TRGV4 and TRGJ1 or TRGJ2. The CDR3 extends over 13 amino acids. V trimming: 2 bases; J trimming: 2 bases; junction bases outside the gene matches: 3. Per the germline V gene, CDR1 is EGSTGY and CDR2 is YDSYTSSV. This CDR3 reads CATWDVYYYKKLF. The DNA for the CDR3 is TGTGCCACCTGGGATGTATATTATTATAAGAAACTCTTT.

The chain recombines TRGV3 with TRGJ1 or TRGJ2. V dropped 2 bases and J dropped 10; count of bases not matched to a gene: 5. Germline V gene sequence: CDR1 VTNTFY, CDR2 YDVSTARD (reference sequence). The CDR3 has 11 residues. As DNA, the CDR3 is TGTGCCACCTGGGACATCTTCAAGAAACTCTTT. It is translated as CATWDIFKKLF.

This clone was seen only once. The chain has TRGV9 and TRGJP2. Germline loops: CDR1 GITISATS, CDR2 ISYDGTV (reference sequence). This CDR3 is built from 18 residues. The junction had 13 bases not matched to a gene; V was cut back by 0 bases and J by 3 bases. For the CDR3, the DNA is TGTGCCTTGTGGGAGGTGCGACTATCCCAGTGTAGTGATTGGATCAAGACGTTT. As protein: CALWEVRLSQCSDWIKTF.

The rearrangement links TRGV4 to TRGJP2. The CDR3 loop spans 20 amino acids. Germline V gene data show CDR1 as EGSTGY and CDR2 as YDSYTSSV. The V segment lost 0 bases and the J segment 1 base; nucleotides outside the gene matches: 17. The CDR3 DNA reads as TGTGCCACCTGGGATGGGCACGCCCCGTTGGGTAGTAGTAGTGATTGGATCAAGACGTTT. Translation gives CATWDGHAPLGSSSDWIKTF.

The chain couples TRGV2 to TRGJ1 or TRGJ2. The length of the CDR3 is 16 residues. CDR1 is EGSNGY, CDR2 YDSYNSKV, per germline. V lost 1 base and J lost 0; bases outside the gene matches: 9. In DNA, the CDR3 is TGTGCCACCTGGGACGGCCGCAACTTGAATTATTATAAGAAACTCTTT. It yields the protein CATWDGRNLNYYKKLF.

This clone has only a few counts. V is TRGV8 and J is TRGJ1 or TRGJ2. The CDR3 consists of 12 residues. Per germline, CDR1 VENAVY and CDR2 YDSYNSRV. The junction had 14 bases not matched to a gene; V was cut back by 6 bases and J by 12 bases. In DNA, the CDR3 is TGTGCCACCTGGCTCGATTCGAGGGCGAAACTCTTT. Residues: CATWLDSRAKLF.

This chain uses TRGV8 with TRGJ1 or TRGJ2. This CDR3 comprises 13 residues. The germline V gene has CDR1 VENAVY and CDR2 YDSYNSRV. J gave up 5 bases and V 0 bases, and 4 bases lay outside the gene matches. The CDR3 DNA reads as TGTGCCACCTGGGATAGGTGGGATTATAAGAAACTCTTT. Amino acids: CATWDRWDYKKLF.

In the case of this clone: The same CDR3 arises from other DNA sequences in this sample as well. The chain is built from TRGV9 and TRGJ1 or TRGJ2. Trimming at V came to 0 bases and at J to 5 bases, leaving 7 bases not matched to a gene. Germline V lookup: CDR1 GITISATS, CDR2 ISYDGTV (reference sequence). This CDR3 is built from 14 residues. CDR3 sequence (DNA): TGTGCCTTGTGGGAGGTGCTGAGGGATTATAAGAAACTCTTT. Protein product: CALWEVLRDYKKLF.

The gene calls are TRGV2 and TRGJ1 or TRGJ2. V trimming: 0 bases; J trimming: 7 bases; junction bases outside the gene matches: 18. This CDR3 contains 17 residues. The germline V gene encodes CDR1 EGSNGY and CDR2 YDSYNSKV. The CDR3 loop reads CATWDGPISPHFYKKLF. DNA for the CDR3: TGTGCCACCTGGGACGGGCCGATAAGCCCACATTTCTATAAGAAACTCTTT.

Only a few counts were recorded for this clone. Other nucleotide sequences in the sample specify the same CDR3. V and J are TRGV4 and TRGJ1 or TRGJ2. The ends lost 0 bases at V and 7 bases at J; junction bases unmatched: 6. Looked up from germline, CDR1 is EGSTGY and CDR2 is YDSYTSSV. The CDR3 contains 13 residues. CDR3 sequence: CATWDGQGYKKLF. CDR3 DNA: TGTGCCACCTGGGATGGGCAGGGATATAAGAAACTCTTT.

The chain couples TRGV9 to TRGJ1 or TRGJ2. CDR1 and CDR2 from the germline V gene are GITISATS and ISYDGTV (reference sequence). The CDR3 is made up of 18 amino acids. With V trimmed by 5 bases and J by 4 bases, 23 bases remained unmatched. In DNA form, the CDR3 reads TGTGCCTTGTGGGGCCCTCAATTAGCCCCCGGGGGATATTATAAGAAACTCTTT. Amino acid sequence: CALWGPQLAPGGYYKKLF.

This clone has more than one count but fewer than ten. This chain links TRGV4 with TRGJ1 or TRGJ2. The CDR3 covers 9 residues. V shed 3 bases and J 13 bases; nucleotides not matched to a gene: 3. Germline V lookup: CDR1 EGSTGY, CDR2 YDSYTSSV. CDR3 sequence: CATWDPKLF. In nucleotides, the CDR3 is TGTGCCACCTGGGATCCCAAACTCTTT.

This clone was observed a few times. V and J are TRGV9 and TRGJ1 or TRGJ2. The CDR3 has 13 residues. With 3 bases clipped from V and 7 bases from J, the junction kept 9 bases outside the gene matches. CDR1 and CDR2 (germline): GITISATS, ISYDGTV (reference sequence). CDR3 sequence reads: CALWEWGRYKKLF. Here the CDR3 DNA reads TGTGCCTTGTGGGAGTGGGGAAGGTATAAGAAACTCTTT.

J is TRGJ1 or TRGJ2 and V is TRGV5. The CDR3 consists of 15 residues. Germline V gives CDR1 VINAFY, CDR2 YDVSNSKD. With V trimmed by 0 bases and J by 1 base, 6 bases remained unmatched. CDR3 DNA: TGTGCCACCTGGGACAGGCCTATTAATTATTATAAGAAACTCTTT. Protein sequence: CATWDRPINYYKKLF.

Comments on this clone: A much larger clone lies one base from this, so it may be a read error. Other DNA sequences in this specimen translate into the identical CDR3. V is TRGV8 and J is TRGJ1 or TRGJ2. The CDR3 sequence is 12 residues long. Per the germline V gene, CDR1 is VENAVY and CDR2 is YDSYNSRV. The CDR3 sequence: CATWDSYYKKLF. The CDR3 nucleotides read TGTGCCACCTGGGATAGCTATTATAAGAAGCTCTTT.

There are a few counts of this clone. The gene calls are TRGV9 and TRGJ1 or TRGJ2. V was pared by 1 base and J by 5 bases, with 5 bases of the junction left unmatched. This CDR3 comprises 13 residues. Germline V gene lookup returns CDR1 GITISATS and CDR2 ISYDGTV (reference sequence). The CDR3 coding sequence is TGTGCCTTGTGGGAGGTTATAAATTATAAGAAACTCTTT. Translation gives CALWEVINYKKLF.

This clone was counted only a few times. The genes are TRGV2 and TRGJ1 or TRGJ2. V was pared by 2 bases and J by 0 bases, with 4 bases of the junction left unmatched. Per the germline V gene, CDR1 is EGSNGY and CDR2 is YDSYNSKV. The CDR3 totals 14 residues. CDR3 residues: CATWDAGNYYKKLF. The DNA for the CDR3 is TGTGCCACCTGGGACGCGGGGAATTATTATAAGAAACTCTTT.

The chain links TRGV3 to TRGJ1 or TRGJ2. Germline V lookup: CDR1 VTNTFY, CDR2 YDVSTARD (reference sequence). There are 13 residues in the CDR3. V lost 0 bases and J lost 9; bases outside the gene matches: 8. Here the CDR3 reads CATWDRPLGKKLF. The DNA for the CDR3 is TGTGCCACCTGGGACAGGCCCTTGGGTAAGAAACTCTTT.

A few counts support this clone. Compared with germline, one end of the junction differs, possibly owing to a read error. The genes are TRGV8 and TRGJ1 or TRGJ2. The length of the CDR3 is 14 residues. In germline, CDR1 is VENAVY, CDR2 YDSYNSRV. The CDR3 region has the DNA TGTGCCACCTGGGATAGGAAGCTTTATTATAAGAAACTCTTC. Protein product: CATWDRKLYYKKLF.

By proportion, this clone is medium-sized (0.01 to 0.1%). This sample also contains other DNA sequences that code for the same CDR3. This chain connects TRGV8 to TRGJP2. V dropped 5 bases and J dropped 2; count of bases not matched to a gene: 2. There are 13 residues in the CDR3. Looked up from germline, CDR1 is VENAVY and CDR2 is YDSYNSRV. The CDR3 DNA follows: TGTGCCACCTGGGGGAGTAGTGATTGGATCAAGACGTTT. It is translated as CATWGSSDWIKTF.

This clone was recorded a few times. The chain has TRGV8 and TRGJ1 or TRGJ2. Germline lookup yields CDR1 VENAVY and CDR2 YDSYNSRV. Unmatched junction bases numbered 7, after V lost 3 bases and J lost 11 bases. This CDR3 has 11 amino acids. The DNA for the CDR3 is TGTGCCACCTGGGATGTATCGGAGAAACTCTTT. It is translated as CATWDVSEKLF.

Remarks on this clone: Other DNA variants within this sample encode the same CDR3. This chain uses TRGV4 with TRGJ1 or TRGJ2. CDR3 length equals 11 residues. Germline CDR1 and CDR2: EGSTGY and YDSYTSSV. Trimming at V came to 5 bases and at J to 8 bases, leaving 6 bases not matched to a gene. The DNA of the CDR3 is TGTGCCACCTGGGGTCGAGATAAGAAACTCTTT. Residues: CATWGRDKKLF.

This clone was seen more than once but under ten times. The chain uses TRGV3 and TRGJ1 or TRGJ2. J was trimmed by 7 bases and V by 0 bases; bases with no gene match: 9. This CDR3 has 14 residues. The germline V gene encodes CDR1 VTNTFY and CDR2 YDVSTARD (reference sequence). For the CDR3, the DNA is TGTGCCACCTGGGACAGGCCAGGTTGGTATAAGAAACTCTTT. It specifies CATWDRPGWYKKLF.